This T cell receptor beta chain was found in a study of neurological immune-mediated disorders. Synthesis of cDNA used 5'RACE (with 10-nucleotide random UMIs). TCRdb called the 5' RACE reads again in MiXCR, with one record for every CDR3 protein. Of 70,000 to 95,000 distinct CDR3 sequences in the sample, roughly 17% were seen once. The sequenced sample was PBMCs. The source of this sequence is a woman aged 35 to 49 in good health.

The CDR3 protein is CASSHRGADTQYF. Here the CDR3 DNA reads TGTGCCAGCAGCCATCGTGGGGCAGATACGCAGTATTTT. V gene TRBV3-1 combines with J gene TRBJ2-3; D is unresolved. The CDR3 length is 13 residues. Germline V gene lookup returns CDR1 LGHDT and CDR2 YNNKEL (reference sequence). The V end was cut by 3 bases, the J end by 4 bases, with 8 bases between.